The present T cell receptor beta chain was sequenced within a study of T cell responses to AZD1222 COVID-19 vaccine. Study results and limitations: Most donors were white British, females outnumbered males, and clonal diversity was possibly underestimated. Unmutated variant regions are reportedly targeted by nearly half of spike-specific TCRs.

The repertoire was sequenced with immunoSEQ multiplex PCR; TCRdb's copy has only in-frame clones and lacks some. The sample yields roughly 150,000 clones, 90% to 95% seen once. Points on this clone: Its specificity is not known.

The receptor's source is an adult who received the AZD1222 COVID-19 vaccine. This specimen consisted of peripheral blood, obtained 28 days after the second AZD1222 dose.

The CDR3 here is CATTQTGQPQHF. CDR3 sequence (DNA): TGTGCCACCACCCAGACCGGTCAGCCCCAGCATTTT. The rearrangement joins TRBV15 to TRBJ1-5; D is ambiguous. CDR1 LNHNV and CDR2 YYDKDF come from the germline V gene (reference sequence). The CDR3 is made up of 12 amino acids. Trimming stripped 7 bases from V and 6 bases from J, with 10 bases between.